The 15 T cell receptor beta chains below come from one sample, sequenced in a study of identical twins. MiXCR was run by TCRdb on the 5' RACE reads, yielding one entry per CDR3 protein. The sample holds approximately 500,000 distinct CDR3 sequences, 12% to 15% seen once. These data were also reused for a study on yellow fever vaccine responses in identical twins.

What was sequenced was CD4+ T cells sorted from blood. The receptors shown here come from a young woman in good health.

This clonotype was seen a few times. The chain recombines TRBV27 with TRBJ2-3, with a weak D call TRBD2 (6 bases). Deletions cut 8 bases from V and 1 base from J, with 10 bases between. CDR1 is MNHEY, CDR2 SMNVEV, per germline (reference sequence). The CDR3 sequence is 13 residues long. CDR3 sequence reads: CASREWGTDTQYF. The CDR3 bases are TGTGCCAGCCGGGAGTGGGGCACAGATACGCAGTATTTT.

This clonotype was picked up a small number of times. The J gene is TRBJ2-7, the V gene TRBV20-1; a possible D gene is TRBD1 (6 bases). With 2 bases removed from V and 4 bases from J, the gap between germline ends came to 12 bases. This CDR3 has 13 amino acids. Germline-derived CDR1 and CDR2 are DFQATT and SNEGSKA (reference sequence). The CDR3, as DNA: TGCAGTGCTAGACAGACAGGAAGTTACGAGCAGTACGTC. It translates to CSARQTGSYEQYV.

The CDR3 DNA is TGTGCCAGCGGGACAGGGGAGAACTATGGCTACACCTTC. It encodes CASGTGENYGYTF. This chain uses TRBV12-3 or TRBV12-4 with TRBJ1-2; 10 bases fit TRBD1. V gave up 8 bases and J gave up 2 bases; unmatched junction bases: 2. The CDR3 length is 13 residues.

This clonotype was counted many times. The rearrangement uses TRBV7-2 and TRBJ2-1, with TRBD2 identical over 8 bases. The CDR3 totals 13 residues. Germline-derived CDR1 and CDR2 are SGHTA and FQGNSA. The J segment lost 6 bases and the V segment lost 5 bases, leaving 3 bases of the junction unmatched. As DNA, the CDR3 is TGTGCCAGCAGCAAGGGACTAGGCAATGAGCAGTTCTTC. The encoded protein is CASSKGLGNEQFF.

A few counts support this clonotype. J is TRBJ2-7 and V is TRBV27; 8 nucleotides match TRBD1. Looked up from germline, CDR1 is MNHEY and CDR2 is SMNVEV (reference sequence). The length of the CDR3 is 17 residues. V shed 5 bases, J shed 1 base, and the junction held 13 bases outside the gene matches. CDR3 in amino acids: CASSMSQRQGNSYEQYF. The CDR3 coding sequence is TGTGCCAGCAGTATGAGCCAAAGACAGGGGAATTCCTACGAGCAGTACTTC.

The rearrangement links TRBV14 to TRBJ2-1; 13 bases are shared with TRBD2. After removal of 3 bases from V and 5 bases from J, the junction contained 4 bases not matched to a gene. The CDR3 is made up of 16 amino acids. Germline V lookup: CDR1 SGHDN, CDR2 FVKESK. The CDR3 is CASSQLGLAGNNEQFF. In DNA, the CDR3 is TGTGCCAGCAGCCAGCTGGGACTAGCGGGAAACAATGAGCAGTTCTTC.

This chain links TRBV20-1 with TRBJ2-3, with TRBD1 matching over 7 bases. Germline V CDR1 and CDR2: DFQATT, SNEGSKA (reference sequence). This CDR3 region has 17 residues. V trimming: 1 base; J trimming: 3 bases; junction bases outside the gene matches: 13. The CDR3 coding sequence is TGCAGTGCTAGAGGCACAGGGACAGCAGTTAGGACAGATACGCAGTATTTT. Protein product: CSARGTGTAVRTDTQYF.

This clonotype was detected a few times. The chain is built from TRBV9 and TRBJ2-2, with 10 bases aligning to TRBD1. Trimming removed 5 bases from V and 5 bases from J; junction bases left unmatched: 9. This CDR3 is 16 amino acids long. The germline gives CDR1 SGDLS, CDR2 YYNGEE. CDR3 amino acids: CASSLGGTGATGELFF. The CDR3 DNA follows: TGTGCCAGCAGTTTAGGTGGGACAGGGGCGACCGGGGAGCTGTTTTTT.

As to this clonotype: This sequence may be a read error, since a much larger clone differs from it by one base. V and J are TRBV5-1 and TRBJ2-3; perhaps TRBD2 as D (5 bases). This CDR3 has 16 amino acids. Germline CDR1 reads SGHRS; CDR2 reads YFSETQ. The CDR3: CASSLAKTSSTDTHYF. Written as DNA, the CDR3 is TGCGCCAGCAGCTTGGCCAAGACATCTAGCACAGATACGCACTATTTT.

The V gene is TRBV13, the J gene TRBJ2-4, with TRBD1 matching over 7 bases. Germline V lookup: CDR1 PRHDT, CDR2 FYEKMQ (reference sequence). The CDR3 contains 15 residues. The V gene end was trimmed by 2 bases and the J gene end by 4 bases; junction bases not matched to a gene: 5. The CDR3: CASSLQGTAKNIQYF. CDR3 coding DNA: TGTGCCAGCAGCTTACAAGGGACAGCGAAAAACATTCAGTACTTC. Together with reference TRBV13 and TRBJ2-4, the CDR3 gives the full variable domain: AAGVIQSPRHLIKEKRETATLKCYPIPRHDTVYWYQQGPGQDPQFLISFYEKMQSDKGSIPDRFSAQQFSDYHSELNMSSLELGDSALYFCASSLQGTAKNIQYFGAGTRLSVL.

This clonotype was seen more than once but under ten times. The chain joins TRBV5-6 to TRBJ1-2; D is undetermined. There are 14 residues in the CDR3. Per germline, CDR1 SGHDT and CDR2 YYEEEE. V lost 0 bases and J lost 4, with 10 bases in between. The CDR3 bases are TGTGCCAGCAGCTTGGTTACAGCGGCCTATGGCTACACCTTC. It is translated as CASSLVTAAYGYTF. Combining the CDR3 with reference TRBV5-6 and TRBJ1-2 gives the whole variable domain DAGVTQSPTHLIKTRGQQVTLRCSPKSGHDTVSWYQQALGQGPQFIFQYYEEEERQRGNFPDRFSGHQFPNYSSELNVNALLLGDSALYLCASSLVTAAYGYTFGSGTRLTVV.

In its sample, this clonotype was seen a few times. The rearrangement uses TRBV12-3 or TRBV12-4 and TRBJ2-3; perhaps TRBD1 as D (5 bases). This CDR3 is 13 amino acids long. Between the trimmed V and J ends, which lost 6 bases and 6 bases, there was a span of 13 bases. CDR3 coding DNA: TGTGCCAGCAGCCCCAGGGAATGGGATACGCAGTATTTT. Encoded protein: CASSPREWDTQYF.

This clonotype was seen more than once but under ten times. The chain combines TRBV20-1 with TRBJ2-2, with TRBD2 matching over 8 bases. V lost 6 bases and J lost 4; bases outside the gene matches: 13. CDR3 length: 16 amino acids. Germline V gene lookup returns CDR1 DFQATT and CDR2 SNEGSKA (reference sequence). The CDR3 loop is CSARGRGGLGTGELFF. CDR3 nucleotide sequence: TGCAGTGCCCGGGGTCGGGGGGGCCTCGGCACCGGGGAGCTGTTTTTT.

The chain recombines TRBV12-3 or TRBV12-4 with TRBJ2-1; 14 bases are shared with TRBD2. This CDR3 region has 18 residues. CDR3 in amino acids: CTISLGLAGGSMYNEQFF. The CDR3 DNA is TGTACCATCAGTTTAGGACTAGCGGGGGGTAGTATGTACAATGAGCAGTTCTTC.

CDR3 coding DNA: TGCAGTGCTAGAGTAGCGGGAGCCCCCAATGAGCAGTTCTTC. This sequence encodes CSARVAGAPNEQFF. The chain employs TRBV20-1 and TRBJ2-1; 9 bases align to TRBD2. CDR3 size: 14 residues. Trimming cost V 1 base and J 6 bases; bases outside gene matches: 4. Germline lookup yields CDR1 DFQATT and CDR2 SNEGSKA (reference sequence).